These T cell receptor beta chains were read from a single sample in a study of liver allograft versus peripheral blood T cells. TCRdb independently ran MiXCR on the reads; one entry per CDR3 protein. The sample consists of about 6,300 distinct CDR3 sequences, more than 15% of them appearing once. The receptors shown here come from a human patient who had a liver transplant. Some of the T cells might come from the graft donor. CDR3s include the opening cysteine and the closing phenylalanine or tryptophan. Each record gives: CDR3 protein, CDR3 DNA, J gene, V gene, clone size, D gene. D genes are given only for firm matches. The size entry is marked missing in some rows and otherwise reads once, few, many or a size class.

cdr3_aa: CASGLLAGAPQPSYEQYF; cdr3_nt: TGTGCCAGCGGCTTACTAGCGGGAGCCCCACAACCGTCCTACGAGCAGTACTTC; j_call: TRBJ2-7; v_call: TRBV6-6; clone_size: NA; d_call: TRBD2
cdr3_aa: CASSQRQGYSYNEQFF; cdr3_nt: TGTGCCAGCAGTCAACGACAGGGGTACTCCTACAATGAGCAGTTCTTC; j_call: TRBJ2-1; v_call: TRBV28; clone_size: many; d_call: TRBD1
cdr3_aa: CASSLSVEQFF; cdr3_nt: TGTGCCAGCAGCCTTAGCGTTGAGCAGTTCTTC; j_call: TRBJ2-1; v_call: TRBV5-6; clone_size: NA; d_call: NA
cdr3_aa: CATSDPDRGYEQYF; cdr3_nt: TGTGCCACCAGTGATCCGGACAGGGGATACGAGCAGTACTTC; j_call: TRBJ2-7; v_call: TRBV24-1; clone_size: NA; d_call: TRBD1
cdr3_aa: CSVLGGSDTGELFF; cdr3_nt: TGCAGCGTCTTAGGGGGCTCGGACACCGGGGAGCTGTTTTTT; j_call: TRBJ2-2; v_call: TRBV29-1; clone_size: medium-sized; d_call: TRBD1
cdr3_aa: CASRDTSRGFTYEQYF; cdr3_nt: TGTGCCAGCAGGGATACTAGCAGGGGATTTACCTACGAGCAGTACTTC; j_call: TRBJ2-7; v_call: TRBV6-5; clone_size: NA; d_call: NA
cdr3_aa: CAISESETSLYNEQFF; cdr3_nt: TGTGCCATCAGTGAGTCAGAGACTAGCCTCTACAATGAGCAGTTCTTC; j_call: TRBJ2-1; v_call: TRBV10-3; clone_size: medium-sized; d_call: TRBD2
cdr3_aa: CAIKTLGTSGSAENTGELFF; cdr3_nt: TGTGCCATCAAAACCCTTGGGACTAGCGGGAGCGCCGAGAACACCGGGGAGCTGTTTTTT; j_call: TRBJ2-2; v_call: TRBV10-3; clone_size: medium-sized; d_call: TRBD2
cdr3_aa: CAWTAGLDEQFF; cdr3_nt: TGTGCCTGGACGGCAGGGTTGGATGAGCAGTTCTTC; j_call: TRBJ2-1; v_call: TRBV30; clone_size: many; d_call: NA
cdr3_aa: CASKLTGTDYEQYF; cdr3_nt: TGTGCCAGCAAGCTGACAGGCACTGACTACGAGCAGTACTTC; j_call: TRBJ2-7; v_call: TRBV6-6; clone_size: NA; d_call: NA
cdr3_aa: CASRRTGRNQPQHF; cdr3_nt: TGTGCCAGCAGAAGGACAGGTCGGAATCAGCCCCAGCATTTT; j_call: TRBJ1-5; v_call: TRBV6-5; clone_size: medium-sized; d_call: TRBD1
cdr3_aa: CASTTRGGVTYSNQPQHF; cdr3_nt: TGTGCCAGTACCACGAGGGGGGGGGTGACTTATAGCAATCAGCCCCAGCATTTT; j_call: TRBJ1-5; v_call: TRBV19; clone_size: medium-sized; d_call: NA
cdr3_aa: CASASAYNEQFF; cdr3_nt: TGTGCCAGTGCTTCAGCGTACAATGAGCAGTTCTTC; j_call: TRBJ2-1; v_call: TRBV9; clone_size: NA; d_call: NA
cdr3_aa: CASSNTETGDISLYNEQFF; cdr3_nt: TGTGCCAGCAGCAATACCGAGACAGGCGACATCTCTCTATACAATGAGCAGTTCTTC; j_call: TRBJ2-1; v_call: TRBV7-9; clone_size: NA; d_call: NA
cdr3_aa: CASSLGDLNYGYTF; cdr3_nt: TGTGCCAGCAGTTTGGGGGACCTTAACTATGGCTACACCTTC; j_call: TRBJ1-2; v_call: TRBV6-5; clone_size: few; d_call: NA
cdr3_aa: CASSSTGTGQPQHF; cdr3_nt: TGTGCCAGCAGTTCCACAGGGACGGGTCAGCCCCAGCATTTT; j_call: TRBJ1-5; v_call: TRBV27; clone_size: many; d_call: NA
cdr3_aa: CASRRGTGGLVAEAFF; cdr3_nt: TGTGCCAGCAGGCGAGGGACAGGGGGGCTCGTAGCTGAAGCTTTCTTT; j_call: TRBJ1-1; v_call: TRBV27; clone_size: many; d_call: TRBD1
cdr3_aa: CASSYGRTGELFF; cdr3_nt: TGTGCCAGCAGTTACGGGAGGACCGGGGAGCTGTTTTTT; j_call: TRBJ2-2; v_call: TRBV6-1; clone_size: once; d_call: TRBD2
cdr3_aa: CATSSFGQPGRETQYF; cdr3_nt: TGTGCCACCAGTTCCTTCGGACAACCGGGGCGAGAGACCCAGTACTTC; j_call: TRBJ2-5; v_call: TRBV24-1; clone_size: medium-sized; d_call: NA
cdr3_aa: CASSLQVLNEQFF; cdr3_nt: TGTGCCAGCAGTTTACAAGTCCTCAATGAGCAGTTCTTC; j_call: TRBJ2-1; v_call: TRBV12-3/TRBV12-4; clone_size: medium-sized; d_call: NA
cdr3_aa: CAIRGRLKNTEAFF; cdr3_nt: TGTGCCATCAGGGGGCGTCTCAAAAACACTGAAGCTTTCTTT; j_call: TRBJ1-1; v_call: TRBV10-3; clone_size: many; d_call: NA